This T cell receptor (beta chain) came from a study of blood T cell repertoires in COVID-19. Study-level background: Donors in the United States, Italy and Spain gave samples during acute or convalescent COVID-19. The analysed material was cDNA or gDNA that came from T cells, B-cell-depleted T cells, or PBMCs.

In the authors' workflow: Cell counts per sample came from amplifying reference gene primers. Sequencing used immunoSEQ multiplex PCR; TCRdb keeps in-frame clones, though not all of them. V and J calls and clone size are those listed in that table; D and trimming were worked out from the DNA. The sample has fewer than 350,000 clones; around nine tenths are singletons. This clone was detected a few times. Trimming cost V 5 bases and J 9 bases, with 13 bases left between them. CDR1 is KGHDR and CDR2 is SFDVKD in the germline V gene. This CDR3 spans 13 amino acids. The chain has TRBV24-1 and TRBJ2-1; D might be TRBD1 (6 bases). The TCR originated in a middle-aged man with active or convalescent COVID-19. Sequencing was carried out using peripheral blood. CDR3 nucleotide sequence: TGTGCCACCAGTGTTGGGCAGGGGAGTGAGCAGTTCTTC. It yields the protein CATSVGQGSEQFF.